This T cell receptor beta chain emerged from a study of blood T cell repertoires in COVID-19. At the level of the study: The study drew acute and convalescent COVID-19 samples from the United States, Italy and Spain. PBMCs, B-cell-depleted T cells, or T cells provided the cDNA or gDNA that made up the material.

CDR1 is GTSNPN, CDR2 SVGIG, per germline (reference sequence). The ends were cut back, 3 bases at V and 7 bases at J, with 18 bases in the middle. The CDR3 length is 14 residues. Here immunoSEQ multiplex PCR was the method, and the copy in TCRdb shows in-frame clones only, minus some. Among about 200,000 clones listed, 89% were seen once. Those who participated ranged in age from 18 to 89 years and resided in about two dozen US areas. Recovery meant two consecutive negative NP/OP PCR tests, professional clearance, or resolved symptoms. The V call is TRBV30, the J call TRBJ1-2; the D gene is possibly TRBD1 (6 bases). The sample was PBMCs or T cells enriched from blood (not recorded which). This clonotype was obtained from a woman between 18 and 29 years old who had recovered from COVID-19. The CDR3 reads CAWSLRGGRSGYTF. The CDR3 nucleotides are TGTGCCTGGAGCCTAAGAGGGGGACGAAGTGGCTACACCTTC.